This TCR beta chain is from a study of OX40 agonist ivuxolimab in advanced cancers. Clones were read by immunoSEQ multiplex PCR, and TCRdb kept only the in-frame ones, dropping some. In the table there are nearly 80,000 clones, approximately 84% of which are singletons. Trimming took off 7 bases at V and 10 bases at J, with 20 bases between the two ends. The length of the CDR3 is 14 residues. Germline assignment: CDR1 MNHNS and CDR2 SASEGT. This TCR was sampled from an adult with an advanced solid tumor such as melanoma, head and neck, liver or kidney cancer. This chain joins TRBV6-1 and TRBJ2-1; D unclear. Sequenced here: CD4+ or CD8+ T cells sorted from blood, sampled in a trial of the OX40 agonist ivuxolimab. Here the CDR3 reads CASNRQNIDGEQFF. CDR3 DNA: TGTGCCAGCAATCGGCAAAACATAGACGGGGAGCAGTTCTTC.